The rows below give T cell receptor beta chains drawn from one sample of a study of shared clonotypes between healthy human individuals. Assay used: immunoSEQ multiplex PCR; TCRdb lists only in-frame clones, some missing. Of some 2 million clones listed, over 85% are singletons. Sequencing was carried out using naive CD4+ T cells sorted from blood. Receptors were obtained from a man between 18 and 35 years old in good health. Each CDR3 is given with its conserved first and last residue. A D gene is named only where the DNA matches it firmly.

d_gene: -; v_gene: TRBV5-1; j_gene: TRBJ2-7; CDR3aa: CASRRDGPYEQYF
d_gene: TRBD1; v_gene: TRBV6-5; j_gene: TRBJ1-2; CDR3aa: CASMLGQGSYGYTF
d_gene: TRBD2; v_gene: TRBV7-2; j_gene: TRBJ2-2; CDR3aa: CASSLGLATGELFF
d_gene: -; v_gene: TRBV30; j_gene: TRBJ1-1; CDR3aa: CAWSKQEETEAFF
d_gene: TRBD1; v_gene: TRBV6-5; j_gene: TRBJ1-4; CDR3aa: CASRGQYNEKLFF
d_gene: TRBD2; v_gene: TRBV10-3; j_gene: TRBJ2-7; CDR3aa: CAISVGGAGGFSYEQYF
d_gene: TRBD1; v_gene: TRBV5-1; j_gene: TRBJ2-1; CDR3aa: CASSLAPGQGEDEQFF
d_gene: TRBD2; v_gene: TRBV11-2; j_gene: TRBJ2-7; CDR3aa: CASSLGSGIYEQYF
d_gene: TRBD1; v_gene: TRBV27; j_gene: TRBJ1-5; CDR3aa: CASRKTGTNQPQHF
d_gene: -; v_gene: TRBV12-5; j_gene: TRBJ2-2; CDR3aa: CASGDHGYTNTGELFF
d_gene: -; v_gene: TRBV2; j_gene: TRBJ1-2; CDR3aa: CASRDRDGVRYGYTF
d_gene: -; v_gene: TRBV7-9; j_gene: TRBJ2-3; CDR3aa: CASSLRTSSTHGDTQYF
d_gene: TRBD1; v_gene: TRBV5-4; j_gene: TRBJ2-7; CDR3aa: CASSSRDRENEQYF
d_gene: TRBD1; v_gene: TRBV28; j_gene: TRBJ1-4; CDR3aa: CASSPTGSRGANEKLFF
d_gene: -; v_gene: TRBV18; j_gene: TRBJ1-3; CDR3aa: CASSPDRLRLNSGNTIYF
d_gene: -; v_gene: TRBV28; j_gene: TRBJ2-7; CDR3aa: CASSLVGAVYEQYF
d_gene: -; v_gene: TRBV4-1; j_gene: TRBJ2-5; CDR3aa: CASSQNIQETQYF
d_gene: TRBD2; v_gene: TRBV6-1; j_gene: TRBJ2-5; CDR3aa: CASGGGETQYF
d_gene: TRBD1; v_gene: TRBV5-4; j_gene: TRBJ2-7; CDR3aa: CASSQDRARGSYEQYF
d_gene: -; v_gene: TRBV5-6; j_gene: TRBJ2-5; CDR3aa: CASIRDPGQETQYF
d_gene: TRBD2; v_gene: TRBV7-2; j_gene: TRBJ2-7; CDR3aa: CASSSGLAGDEQYF
d_gene: TRBD2; v_gene: TRBV5-1; j_gene: TRBJ2-3; CDR3aa: CASSLALAGRTDTQYF
d_gene: -; v_gene: TRBV19; j_gene: TRBJ1-6; CDR3aa: CATAETGGGSPLHF
d_gene: -; v_gene: TRBV11-3; j_gene: TRBJ2-1; CDR3aa: CASSSDPYNEQFF
d_gene: -; v_gene: TRBV6-1; j_gene: TRBJ1-2; CDR3aa: CASVDPPGGYTF
d_gene: -; v_gene: TRBV5-1; j_gene: TRBJ2-3; CDR3aa: CASSLEGDTDTQYF
d_gene: -; v_gene: TRBV6-5; j_gene: TRBJ2-3; CDR3aa: CASRRQGMGTDTQYF
d_gene: -; v_gene: TRBV5-8; j_gene: TRBJ2-1; CDR3aa: CASSLRTPTMYNEQFF
d_gene: -; v_gene: TRBV30; j_gene: TRBJ2-5; CDR3aa: CAWSVQSVTQYF
d_gene: -; v_gene: TRBV2; j_gene: TRBJ2-4; CDR3aa: CASSGFLVGAKNIQYF
d_gene: -; v_gene: TRBV10-2; j_gene: TRBJ1-5; CDR3aa: CASKLGSTVNQPQHF
d_gene: -; v_gene: TRBV27; j_gene: TRBJ2-7; CDR3aa: CASRPLGTSYEQYF
d_gene: -; v_gene: TRBV7-9; j_gene: TRBJ1-6; CDR3aa: CASSLTAVQGSPLHF
d_gene: -; v_gene: TRBV27; j_gene: TRBJ2-6; CDR3aa: CASNTRSSGANVLTF
d_gene: -; v_gene: TRBV5-4; j_gene: TRBJ1-2; CDR3aa: CASSEPPGGASGYTF
d_gene: TRBD1; v_gene: TRBV4-1; j_gene: TRBJ1-2; CDR3aa: CASSQLPGGTGYTF
d_gene: TRBD2; v_gene: TRBV9; j_gene: TRBJ2-1; CDR3aa: CASSALAVSSYNEQFF
d_gene: TRBD1; v_gene: TRBV14; j_gene: TRBJ1-3; CDR3aa: CASGQGERGNTIYF
d_gene: -; v_gene: TRBV5-1; j_gene: TRBJ1-5; CDR3aa: CASSLGPGPGQPQHF
d_gene: -; v_gene: TRBV15; j_gene: TRBJ2-7; CDR3aa: CATSSDGPYEQYF
d_gene: TRBD2; v_gene: TRBV6-5; j_gene: TRBJ2-1; CDR3aa: CASSSGRVNEQFF
d_gene: -; v_gene: TRBV19; j_gene: TRBJ2-1; CDR3aa: CASSFAGNEQFF
d_gene: -; v_gene: TRBV6-6; j_gene: TRBJ2-2; CDR3aa: CATTYSYTGELFF
d_gene: -; v_gene: TRBV30; j_gene: TRBJ1-6; CDR3aa: CAWRARHNSPLHF
d_gene: -; v_gene: TRBV15; j_gene: TRBJ2-3; CDR3aa: CATSDRSTDTQYF
d_gene: -; v_gene: TRBV18; j_gene: TRBJ2-5; CDR3aa: CASSPVGGYQETQYF
d_gene: -; v_gene: TRBV4-1; j_gene: TRBJ1-3; CDR3aa: CASSQDKWRGTGTGNTIYF
d_gene: TRBD2; v_gene: TRBV30; j_gene: TRBJ2-1; CDR3aa: CAWSVRGRGYNEQFF
d_gene: -; v_gene: TRBV19; j_gene: TRBJ1-6; CDR3aa: CASSEGLGLLGSPLHF
d_gene: -; v_gene: TRBV10-3; j_gene: TRBJ2-7; CDR3aa: CAFGEQYF
d_gene: TRBD1; v_gene: TRBV18; j_gene: TRBJ2-1; CDR3aa: CASSPPTGSPYNEQFF